The sequence of this T cell receptor (beta chain) was determined in a study of T cells after yellow fever vaccination. TCRdb processed the 5' RACE reads anew with MiXCR; each CDR3 protein has one entry. The data contain 400,000 to 650,000 distinct CDR3 sequences, 20% to 25% of them singletons. Findings and caveats of the study: Most primary-vaccination clones reappeared after the booster (approximately 95% CD4, approximately 88% CD8). One caveat is that FACS-sorted repertoires could contain abundant clonotypes contaminating from the bulk population. Weaker overall was a secondary response that nonetheless peaked faster, on day 5 versus 15.

Germline assignment: CDR1 ENHRY and CDR2 SYGVKD. V was trimmed by 10 bases and J by 3 bases, leaving 22 bases between them. The CDR3 contains 15 residues. For this clonotype: What it binds is not known.

V usage is TRBV10-3 and J usage is TRBJ2-7, with D perhaps assigned TRBD1 or TRBD2 (5 bases each). The sequence derives from a man younger than 30 who received the YFV17D yellow fever vaccine. The source was PBMCs, collected approximately 20 days after the first yellow fever vaccination. The CDR3 loop reads CATIRGSGGDYEQYV. The CDR3 DNA reads as TGTGCCACCATTCGGGGTAGTGGGGGAGACTACGAGCAGTACGTC.